This TCR beta chain came from a study of blood T cell repertoires in COVID-19. Participant ages covered roughly 18 to 89 years across approximately 25 US areas. Cohorts were assigned according to the clinical history that participants reported. The table came from immunoSEQ multiplex PCR; TCRdb's copy has only in-frame clones and leaves some out. The sample has about 440,000 clones; less than 95% are singletons. Germline values: CDR1 SGDLS, CDR2 YYNGEE. This CDR3 is built from 16 residues. V lost 4 bases to trimming and J lost 8 bases; unmatched junction nucleotides: 13. The sample taken for sequencing was PBMCs or T cells enriched from blood (not recorded which). The source is a man aged 18 to 35 who had recovered from COVID-19. The genes are TRBV9 and TRBJ1-3; 9 positions match TRBD1. The CDR3 coding sequence is TGTGCCAGCAGCTTTAGCGGGACAGGGCGATCGGACACCATATATTTT. As protein: CASSFSGTGRSDTIYF.